This T cell receptor beta chain was retrieved from a study of control samples from healthy donors and cancer patients. Libraries were prepared by immunoSEQ multiplex PCR; TCRdb keeps only in-frame clonotypes and omits some of them. The repertoire holds 91,000 or so clones, with 90% to 95% as singletons. Trimming removed 6 bases from V and 2 bases from J; junction bases left unmatched: 2. Germline assignment: CDR1 MNHEY and CDR2 SVGAGI. The CDR3 is 14 amino acids. The clonotype comes from a woman aged 30 to 39 in good health. Material: blood. The chain links TRBV6-5 to TRBJ1-3; 9 nucleotides match TRBD1. The CDR3 DNA reads as TGTGCCAGCAGCCGGACAGGGGCTGGAAACACCATATATTTT. It yields the protein CASSRTGAGNTIYF.